The 6 T cell receptor beta chains listed next were all sequenced from one sample in a study of radiotherapy plus CTLA-4 blockade in lung cancer. This table comes from immunoSEQ multiplex PCR, and its TCRdb copy is limited to in-frame clones, with some not included. Seen here are approximately 60,000 clones, approximately 80% observed once, and the top ten hold under 5%. The sample was peripheral blood, taken from a patient treated with radiotherapy plus ipilimumab. Every receptor here comes from a human donor with non-small cell lung cancer who had a complete response to radiotherapy plus ipilimumab.

The chain links TRBV19 to TRBJ2-2, with 10 nucleotides matching TRBD1. After removal of 9 bases from V and 4 bases from J, the junction contained 5 bases not matched to a gene. The CDR3 is 14 residues long. In germline, CDR1 is LNHDA, CDR2 SQIVND (reference sequence). DNA for the CDR3: TGTGCCAGCAAGACAGGGGGCATCACCGGGGAGCTGTTTTTT. It specifies CASKTGGITGELFF.

The V gene is TRBV27, the J gene TRBJ1-1; no clear D. This CDR3 is 12 amino acids long. The V end lost 6 bases, the J end lost 2 bases, and 7 bases lay between the germline ends. CDR1 is MNHEY, CDR2 SMNVEV, per germline (reference sequence). CDR3 bases: TGTGCCAGCAGGGCCCTAAACACTGAAGCTTTCTTT. It codes for CASRALNTEAFF.

This clone has only one observation. The gene calls are TRBV18 and TRBJ2-7, with unresolved D. The CDR3 is 14 residues long. V was shortened by 6 bases and J by 0 bases, with 12 bases between the two germline ends. CDR1 and CDR2 (germline): KGHSH, LQKENI. This CDR3 is CASSFAGVSYEQYF. CDR3 nucleotides: TGTGCCAGCTCCTTTGCTGGAGTCTCCTACGAGCAGTACTTC.

This chain connects TRBV11-2 to TRBJ2-7; a possible D gene is TRBD1 (6 bases). Judging by the DNA end, TRBJ2-5 fits better; the J call may be wrong. The CDR3 consists of 18 residues. From germline, CDR1 is SGHAT and CDR2 FQNNGV. CDR3 sequence reads: CASSRDRGSGPREETQYF. CDR3 coding DNA: TGTGCCAGCAGCCGAGATAGGGGGAGCGGTCCGAGGGAAGAGACCCAGTACTTC.

This chain links TRBV5-1 with TRBJ2-1; 10 bases match TRBD1. Trimming removed 1 base from V and 6 bases from J; junction bases left unmatched: 10. This CDR3 spans 17 amino acids. Germline V gives CDR1 SGHRS, CDR2 YFSETQ. In DNA form, the CDR3 reads TGCGCCAGCAGCTTGTTGGCGACAGGGGGCGTGAGCAATGAGCAGTTCTTC. Amino acids: CASSLLATGGVSNEQFF.

The genes are TRBV7-2 and TRBJ2-5; TRBD1 might be the D (5 bases). Per the germline V gene, CDR1 is SGHTA and CDR2 is FQGNSA. Trimming removed 5 bases from V and 1 base from J, with 8 bases in between. The CDR3 spans 13 residues. CDR3 in DNA: TGTGCCAGCAGCCCAGGGTCCCAAGAGACCCAGTACTTC. Amino acids: CASSPGSQETQYF.